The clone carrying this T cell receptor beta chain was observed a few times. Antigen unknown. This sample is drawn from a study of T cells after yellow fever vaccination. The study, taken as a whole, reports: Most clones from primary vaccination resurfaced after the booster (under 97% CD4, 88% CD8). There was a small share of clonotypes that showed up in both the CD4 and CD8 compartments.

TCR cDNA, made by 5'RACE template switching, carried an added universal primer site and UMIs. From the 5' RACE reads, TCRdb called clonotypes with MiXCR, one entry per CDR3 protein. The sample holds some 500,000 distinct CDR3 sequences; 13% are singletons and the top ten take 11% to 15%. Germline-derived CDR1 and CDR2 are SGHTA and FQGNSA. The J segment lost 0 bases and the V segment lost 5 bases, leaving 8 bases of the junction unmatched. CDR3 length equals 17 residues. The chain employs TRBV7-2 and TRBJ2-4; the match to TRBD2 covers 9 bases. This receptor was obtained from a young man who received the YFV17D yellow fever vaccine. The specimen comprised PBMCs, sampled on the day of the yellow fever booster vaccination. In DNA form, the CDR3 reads TGTGCCAGCAGCCTAGGGACTAGCCCGATAGCCAAAAACATTCAGTACTTC. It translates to CASSLGTSPIAKNIQYF.